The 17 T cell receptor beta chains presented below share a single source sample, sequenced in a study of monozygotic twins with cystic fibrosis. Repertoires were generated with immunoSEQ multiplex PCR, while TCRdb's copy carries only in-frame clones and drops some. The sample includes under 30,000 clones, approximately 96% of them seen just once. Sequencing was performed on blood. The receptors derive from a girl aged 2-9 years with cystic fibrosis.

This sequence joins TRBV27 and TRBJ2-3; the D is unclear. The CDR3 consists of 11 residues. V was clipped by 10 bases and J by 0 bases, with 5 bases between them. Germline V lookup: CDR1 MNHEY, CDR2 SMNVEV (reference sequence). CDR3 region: CATISTDTQYF. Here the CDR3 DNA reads TGTGCCACCATTAGCACAGATACGCAGTATTTT.

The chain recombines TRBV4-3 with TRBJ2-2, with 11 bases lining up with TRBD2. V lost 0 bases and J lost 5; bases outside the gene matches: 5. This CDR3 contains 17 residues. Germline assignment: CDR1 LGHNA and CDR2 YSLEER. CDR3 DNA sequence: TGCGCCAGCAGCCAAGAAGTTAGCGGGAGGGCTACCGGGGAGCTGTTTTTT. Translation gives CASSQEVSGRATGELFF.

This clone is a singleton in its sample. In nucleotides, the CDR3 is TGTGCCAGCAGCCGCAGACCACAAGAGACCCAGTACTTC. This codes for CASSRRPQETQYF. The V gene is TRBV7-2, the J gene TRBJ2-5, with D hard to call. In germline, CDR1 is SGHTA, CDR2 FQGNSA. CDR3 length equals 13 residues. The V end was cut by 5 bases, the J end by 2 bases, with 9 bases between.

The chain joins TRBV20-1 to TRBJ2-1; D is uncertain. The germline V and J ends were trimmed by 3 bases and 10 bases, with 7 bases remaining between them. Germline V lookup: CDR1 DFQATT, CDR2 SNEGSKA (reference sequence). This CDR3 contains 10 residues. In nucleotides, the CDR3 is TGCAGTGCTAGGAGTGTGGAGCAGTTCTTC. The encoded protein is CSARSVEQFF.

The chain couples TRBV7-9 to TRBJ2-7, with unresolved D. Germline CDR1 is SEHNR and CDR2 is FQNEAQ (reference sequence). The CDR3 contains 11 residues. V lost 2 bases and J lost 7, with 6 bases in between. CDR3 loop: CASSLRREQYF. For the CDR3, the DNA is TGTGCCAGCAGCTTAAGACGGGAGCAGTACTTC.

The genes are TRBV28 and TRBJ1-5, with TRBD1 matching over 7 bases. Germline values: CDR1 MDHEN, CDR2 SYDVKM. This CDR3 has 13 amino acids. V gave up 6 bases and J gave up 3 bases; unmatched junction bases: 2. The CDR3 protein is CASRTGDNQPQHF. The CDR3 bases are TGTGCCAGCAGAACAGGGGACAATCAGCCCCAGCATTTT.

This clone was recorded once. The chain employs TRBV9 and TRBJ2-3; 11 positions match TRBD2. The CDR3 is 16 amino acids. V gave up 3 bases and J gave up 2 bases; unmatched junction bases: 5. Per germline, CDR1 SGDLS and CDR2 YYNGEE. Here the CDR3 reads CASSGGTSGLTDTQYF. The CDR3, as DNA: TGTGCCAGCAGCGGAGGGACTAGCGGACTCACAGATACGCAGTATTTT. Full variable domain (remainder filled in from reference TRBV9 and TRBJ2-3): DSGVTQTPKHLITATGQRVTLRCSPRSGDLSVYWYQQSLDQGLQFLIQYYNGEERAKGNILERFSAQQFPDLHSELNLSSLELGDSALYFCASSGGTSGLTDTQYFGPGTRLTVL.

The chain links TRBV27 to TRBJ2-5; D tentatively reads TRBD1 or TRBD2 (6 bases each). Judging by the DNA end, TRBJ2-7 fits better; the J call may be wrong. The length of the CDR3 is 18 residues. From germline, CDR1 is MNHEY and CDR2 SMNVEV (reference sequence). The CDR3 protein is CASSLQGSNFAGRYEQYF. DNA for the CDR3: TGTGCCAGCAGTTTACAGGGGTCGAATTTTGCGGGAAGGTACGAGCAGTACTTC.

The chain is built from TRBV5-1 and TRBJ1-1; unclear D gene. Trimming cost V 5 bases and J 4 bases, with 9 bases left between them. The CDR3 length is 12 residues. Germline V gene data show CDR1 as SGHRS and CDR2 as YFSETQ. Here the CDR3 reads CASRGEGTEAFF. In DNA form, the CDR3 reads TGCGCCAGCAGGGGCGAGGGCACTGAAGCTTTCTTT.

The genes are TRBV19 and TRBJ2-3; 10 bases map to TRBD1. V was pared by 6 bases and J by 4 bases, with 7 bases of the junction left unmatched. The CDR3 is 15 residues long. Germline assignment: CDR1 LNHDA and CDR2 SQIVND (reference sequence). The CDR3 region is CASSQGQGRSDTQYF. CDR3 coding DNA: TGTGCCAGTAGCCAGGGACAGGGGAGATCAGATACGCAGTATTTT.

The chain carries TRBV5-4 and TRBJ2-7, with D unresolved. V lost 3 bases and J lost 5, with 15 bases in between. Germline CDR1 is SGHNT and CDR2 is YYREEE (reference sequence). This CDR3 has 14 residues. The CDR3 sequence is CASSYEAFWDEQYF. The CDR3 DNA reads TGTGCCAGCAGCTACGAAGCCTTTTGGGACGAGCAGTACTTC. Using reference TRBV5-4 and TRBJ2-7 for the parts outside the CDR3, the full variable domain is ETGVTQSPTHLIKTRGQQVTLRCSSQSGHNTVSWYQQALGQGPQFIFQYYREEENGRGNFPPRFSGLQFPNYSSELNVNALELDDSALYLCASSYEAFWDEQYFGPGTRLTVT.

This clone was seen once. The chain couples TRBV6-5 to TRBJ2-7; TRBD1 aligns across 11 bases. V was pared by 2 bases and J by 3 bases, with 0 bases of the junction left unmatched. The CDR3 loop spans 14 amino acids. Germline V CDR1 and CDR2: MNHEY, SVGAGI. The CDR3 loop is CASSYGTGGYEQYF. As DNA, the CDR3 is TGTGCCAGCAGTTACGGGACAGGGGGCTACGAGCAGTACTTC.

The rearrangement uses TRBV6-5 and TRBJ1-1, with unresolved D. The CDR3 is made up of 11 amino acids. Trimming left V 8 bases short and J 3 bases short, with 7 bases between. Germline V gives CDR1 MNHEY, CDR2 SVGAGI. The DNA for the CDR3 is TGTGCCAGCGTGGCCCACACTGAAGCTTTCTTT. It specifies CASVAHTEAFF.

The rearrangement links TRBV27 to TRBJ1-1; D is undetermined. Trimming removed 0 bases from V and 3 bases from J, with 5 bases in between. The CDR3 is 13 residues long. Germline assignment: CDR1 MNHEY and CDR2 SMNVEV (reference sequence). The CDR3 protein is CASSLSLDTEAFF. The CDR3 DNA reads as TGTGCCAGCAGTTTATCGCTGGACACTGAAGCTTTCTTT.

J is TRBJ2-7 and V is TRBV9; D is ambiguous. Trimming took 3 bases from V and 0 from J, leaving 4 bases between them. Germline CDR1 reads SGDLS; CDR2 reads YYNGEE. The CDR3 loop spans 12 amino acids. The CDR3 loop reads CASSDPSYEQYF. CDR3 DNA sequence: TGTGCCAGCAGCGACCCCTCCTACGAGCAGTACTTC.

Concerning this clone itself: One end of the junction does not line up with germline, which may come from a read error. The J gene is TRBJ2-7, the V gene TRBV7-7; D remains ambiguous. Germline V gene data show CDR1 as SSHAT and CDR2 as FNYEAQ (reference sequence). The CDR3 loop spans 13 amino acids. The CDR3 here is CASSARGSGEQYF. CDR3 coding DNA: TGTGCTAGCAGCGCCCGCGGTTCTGGCGAGCAGTACTTC. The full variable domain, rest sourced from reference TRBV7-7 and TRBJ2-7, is GAGVSQSPRYKVTKRGQDVTLRCDPISSHATLYWYQQALGQGPEFLTYFNYEAQPDKSGLPSDRFSAERPEGSISTLTIQRTEQRDSAMYRCASSARGSGEQYFGPGTRLTVT.

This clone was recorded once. CDR3 bases: TGTGCCAGCAGTGAGACAGCTCTTATTTTATCTGGAAACACCATATATTTT. Translated: CASSETALILSGNTIYF. The V call is TRBV6-1, the J call TRBJ1-3; possible D gene TRBD1, 5 bases. V was clipped by 3 bases and J by 1 base, with 16 bases between them. Germline V gene data show CDR1 as MNHNS and CDR2 as SASEGT. This CDR3 spans 17 amino acids.